This TCR beta chain was identified in a study of T cells in tumors after PD-1 blockade. This table comes from immunoSEQ multiplex PCR, and its TCRdb copy is limited to in-frame clones, with some not included. The table lists several thousand clones, around 74% of them singletons. Note on this clone: Its antigen is currently unknown.

The junction had 13 bases not matched to a gene; V was cut back by 0 bases and J by 6 bases. Germline lookup yields CDR1 LGHDT and CDR2 YNNKEL (reference sequence). The CDR3 is 18 amino acids. Study-level results: Some novel exhausted tumor clones appeared in pre-treatment blood, suggesting peripheral recruitment.

Input was roughly 600 ng to 6,004 ng of genomic DNA from tumor or blood. The sequencing here drew on tumor tissue, taken after anti-PD-1 treatment. The sequence was collected from a human donor with basal cell carcinoma. V usage is TRBV3-1 (or the pseudogene TRBV3-2) and J usage is TRBJ2-2, with TRBD2 matching over 7 bases. The CDR3: CASSQDPLWRELPGELFF. The CDR3 DNA reads as TGTGCCAGCAGCCAAGACCCCTTATGGCGGGAGTTGCCCGGGGAGCTGTTTTTT.